This T cell receptor beta chain was captured by sequencing in a study of blood T cell repertoires in COVID-19. Study-wide context: PBMCs, B-cell-depleted T cells, or T cells were the source of the cDNA or gDNA that made up the material.

Per the authors' pipeline: Counts of nucleated cells, estimated from reference gene primer amplification, were obtained. TCRdb's copy holds only in-frame clones and misses some; the assay was immunoSEQ multiplex PCR. V and J calls and clone size are given by that table; D and trimming were obtained from the DNA. The sample shows around 130,000 clones, approximately 90% of them seen only once. Trimming stripped 4 bases from V and 4 bases from J, with 11 bases between. The CDR3 extends over 14 amino acids. Germline V gives CDR1 LGHDT, CDR2 YNNKEL (reference sequence). Sequencing was done on a sample of peripheral blood. The V and J genes are TRBV3-1 (or the pseudogene TRBV3-2) and TRBJ2-1; perhaps TRBD2 as D (6 bases). This TCR was recovered from a man in his fifties with active or convalescent COVID-19. CDR3 protein: CASSRLDLYNEQFF. Here the CDR3 DNA reads TGTGCCAGCAGCCGACTAGACTTGTACAATGAGCAGTTCTTC.